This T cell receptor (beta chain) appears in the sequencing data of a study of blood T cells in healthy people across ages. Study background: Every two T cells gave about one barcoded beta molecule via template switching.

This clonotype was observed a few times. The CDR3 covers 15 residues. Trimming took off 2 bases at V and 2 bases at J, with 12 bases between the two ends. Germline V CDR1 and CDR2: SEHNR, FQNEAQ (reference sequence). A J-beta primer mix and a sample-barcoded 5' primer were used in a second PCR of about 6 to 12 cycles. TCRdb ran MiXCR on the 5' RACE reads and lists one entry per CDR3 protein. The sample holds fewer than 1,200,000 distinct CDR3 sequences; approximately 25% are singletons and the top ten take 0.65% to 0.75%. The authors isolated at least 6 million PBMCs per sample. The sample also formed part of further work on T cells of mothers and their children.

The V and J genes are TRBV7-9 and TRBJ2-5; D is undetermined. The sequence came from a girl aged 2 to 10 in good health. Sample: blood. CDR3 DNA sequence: TGTGCCAGCAGCTTAAGGGCGGAGTTACAAGAGACCCAGTACTTC. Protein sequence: CASSLRAELQETQYF.